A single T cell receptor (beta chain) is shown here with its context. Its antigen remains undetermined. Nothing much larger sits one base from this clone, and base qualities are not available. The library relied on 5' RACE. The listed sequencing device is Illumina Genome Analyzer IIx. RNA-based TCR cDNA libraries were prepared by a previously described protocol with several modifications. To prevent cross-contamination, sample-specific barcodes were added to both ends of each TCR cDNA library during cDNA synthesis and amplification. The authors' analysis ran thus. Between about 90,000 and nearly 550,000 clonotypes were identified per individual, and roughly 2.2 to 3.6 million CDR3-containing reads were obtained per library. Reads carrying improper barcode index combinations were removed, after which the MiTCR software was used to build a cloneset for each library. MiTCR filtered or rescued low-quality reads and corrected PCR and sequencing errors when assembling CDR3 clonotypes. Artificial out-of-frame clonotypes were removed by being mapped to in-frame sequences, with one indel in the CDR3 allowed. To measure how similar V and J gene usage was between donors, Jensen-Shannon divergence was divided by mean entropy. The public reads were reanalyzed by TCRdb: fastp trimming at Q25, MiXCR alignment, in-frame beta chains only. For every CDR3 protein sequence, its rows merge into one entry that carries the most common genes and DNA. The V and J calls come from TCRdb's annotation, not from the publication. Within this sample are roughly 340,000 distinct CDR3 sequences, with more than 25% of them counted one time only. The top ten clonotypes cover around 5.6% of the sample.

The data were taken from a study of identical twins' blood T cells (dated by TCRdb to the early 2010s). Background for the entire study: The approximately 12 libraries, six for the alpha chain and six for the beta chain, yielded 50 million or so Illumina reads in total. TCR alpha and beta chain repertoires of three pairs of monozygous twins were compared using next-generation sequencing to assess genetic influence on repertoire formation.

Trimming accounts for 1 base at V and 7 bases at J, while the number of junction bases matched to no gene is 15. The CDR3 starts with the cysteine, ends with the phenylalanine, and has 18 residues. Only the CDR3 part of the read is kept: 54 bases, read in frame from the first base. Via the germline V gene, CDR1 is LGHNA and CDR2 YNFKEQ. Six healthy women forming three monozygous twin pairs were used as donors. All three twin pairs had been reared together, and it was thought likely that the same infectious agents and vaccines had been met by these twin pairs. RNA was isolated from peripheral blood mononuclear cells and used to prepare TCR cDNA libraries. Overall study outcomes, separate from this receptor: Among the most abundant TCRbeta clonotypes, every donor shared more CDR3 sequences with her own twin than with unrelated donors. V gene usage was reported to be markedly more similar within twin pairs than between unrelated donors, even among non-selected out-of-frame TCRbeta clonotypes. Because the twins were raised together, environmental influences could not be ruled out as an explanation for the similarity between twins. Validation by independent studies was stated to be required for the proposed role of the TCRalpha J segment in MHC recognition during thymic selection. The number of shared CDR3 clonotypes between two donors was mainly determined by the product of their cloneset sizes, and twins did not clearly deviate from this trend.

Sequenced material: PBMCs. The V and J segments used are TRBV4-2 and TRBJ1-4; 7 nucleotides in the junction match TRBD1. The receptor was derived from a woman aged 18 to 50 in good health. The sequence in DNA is TGTGCCAGCAGCCAAGGGTCACAGGGGATGTGGGCAGGTGAAAAACTGTTTTTT. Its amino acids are CASSQGSQGMWAGEKLFF.